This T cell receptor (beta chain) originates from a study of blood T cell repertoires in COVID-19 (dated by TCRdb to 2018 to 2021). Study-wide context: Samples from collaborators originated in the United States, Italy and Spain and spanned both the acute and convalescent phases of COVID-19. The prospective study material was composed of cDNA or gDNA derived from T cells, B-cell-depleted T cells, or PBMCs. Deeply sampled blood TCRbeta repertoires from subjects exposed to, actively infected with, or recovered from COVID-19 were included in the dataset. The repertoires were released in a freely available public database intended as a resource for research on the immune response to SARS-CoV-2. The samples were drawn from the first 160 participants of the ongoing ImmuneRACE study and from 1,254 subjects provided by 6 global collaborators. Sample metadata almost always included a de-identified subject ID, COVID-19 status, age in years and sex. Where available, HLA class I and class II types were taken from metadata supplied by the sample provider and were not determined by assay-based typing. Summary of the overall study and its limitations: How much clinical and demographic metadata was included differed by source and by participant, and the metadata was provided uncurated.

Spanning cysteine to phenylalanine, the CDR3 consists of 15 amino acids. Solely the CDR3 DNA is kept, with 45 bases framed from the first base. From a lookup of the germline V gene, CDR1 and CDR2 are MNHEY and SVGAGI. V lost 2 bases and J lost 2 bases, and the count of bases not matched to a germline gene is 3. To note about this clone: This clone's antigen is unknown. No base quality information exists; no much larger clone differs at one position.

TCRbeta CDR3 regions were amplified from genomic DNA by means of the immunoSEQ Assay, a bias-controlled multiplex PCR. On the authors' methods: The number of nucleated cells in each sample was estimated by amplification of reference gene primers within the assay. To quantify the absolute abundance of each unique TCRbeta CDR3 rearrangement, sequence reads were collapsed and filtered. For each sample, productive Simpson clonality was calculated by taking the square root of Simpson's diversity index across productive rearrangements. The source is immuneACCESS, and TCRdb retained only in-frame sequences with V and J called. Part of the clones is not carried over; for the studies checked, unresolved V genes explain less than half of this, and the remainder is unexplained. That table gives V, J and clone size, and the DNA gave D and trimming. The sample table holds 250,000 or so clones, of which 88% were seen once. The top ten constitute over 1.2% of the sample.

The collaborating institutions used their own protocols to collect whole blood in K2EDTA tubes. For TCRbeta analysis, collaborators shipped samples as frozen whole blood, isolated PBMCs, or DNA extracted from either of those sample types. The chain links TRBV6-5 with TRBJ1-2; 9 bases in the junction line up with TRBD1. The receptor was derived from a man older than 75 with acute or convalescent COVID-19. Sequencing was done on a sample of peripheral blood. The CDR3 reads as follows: CASSYGTGYNYGYTF. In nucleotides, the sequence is TGTGCCAGCAGTTACGGGACAGGGTACAACTATGGCTACACCTTC.